Listed below are T cell receptor beta chains from one sample, sequenced in a study of cytomegalovirus exposure and HLA in healthy donors. The table came from immunoSEQ multiplex PCR; TCRdb's copy has only in-frame clones and leaves some out. The table records about 110,000 clones, about 76% of them present only once. The sample consisted of PBMCs. The receptor set was obtained from a woman aged 25 to 39 in good health and CMV-seronegative. The CDR3 runs from the conserved cysteine through the conserved F or W. A D gene is named only where the DNA matches it firmly. Expanded clones get a size class; other rows say once, few or many, or leave the size out.

j_call | v_call | d_call | clone_size | cdr3_aa | cdr3_nt
TRBJ2-1 | TRBV6-6 | TRBD2 | NA | CASSSGLAGVGEQFF | TGTGCCAGCAGTTCCGGACTAGCGGGAGTAGGTGAGCAGTTCTTC
TRBJ2-2 | TRBV11-2 | TRBD2 | few | CASSFNPGEREFRTGELFF | TGTGCCAGCAGCTTCAACCCGGGCGAGCGGGAGTTTCGGACCGGGGAGCTGTTTTTT
TRBJ2-5 | TRBV7-9 | TRBD2 | NA | CSSSSRVLAGGKVETQYF | TGTTCCAGCAGCTCTAGAGTACTAGCGGGAGGCAAGGTGGAGACCCAGTACTTC
TRBJ2-6 | TRBV18 | TRBD1 | NA | CASSPSGTEGVLTF | TGTGCCAGCTCACCAAGTGGGACAGAAGGGGTCCTGACTTTC
TRBJ2-5 | TRBV6-6 | TRBD2 | NA | CASRGRLAANQETQYF | TGTGCCAGCAGAGGACGACTAGCGGCGAACCAAGAGACCCAGTACTTC
TRBJ2-1 | TRBV27 | TRBD2 | NA | CASSLWGTSGRSSYNEQFF | TGTGCCAGCAGTTTATGGGGGACTAGCGGGAGGAGCTCCTACAATGAGCAGTTCTTC
TRBJ1-4 | TRBV27 | TRBD1 | NA | CASGGTGVGEKLFF | TGTGCCAGCGGTGGGACAGGGGTGGGTGAAAAACTGTTTTTT
TRBJ1-4 | TRBV9 | TRBD1 | once | CASSAGTGGVGEKLFF | TGTGCCAGCAGCGCAGGGACAGGGGGCGTCGGCGAAAAACTGTTTTTT
TRBJ2-7 | TRBV19 | TRBD1 | NA | CASSIRRGSHEQYF | TGTGCCAGTAGTATACGCAGGGGGTCGCACGAGCAGTACTTC
TRBJ2-2 | TRBV30 | NA | NA | CAWGRTTRLGGELFF | TGTGCCTGGGGGAGGACAACCCGACTGGGCGGGGAGCTGTTTTTT
TRBJ2-6 | TRBV5-1 | NA | NA | CASSTLVGAAFGANVLTF | TGCGCCAGCAGCACGCTTGTGGGGGCGGCTTTTGGGGCCAACGTCCTGACTTTC
TRBJ2-5 | TRBV28 | NA | NA | CASGTKQETQYF | TGTGCCAGCGGGACAAAGCAAGAGACCCAGTACTTC
TRBJ2-7 | TRBV6-1 | NA | NA | CASSELEQYF | TGTGCCAGCAGTGAACTCGAGCAGTACTTC